A single sample gave rise to the 9 T cell receptor beta chains below, sequenced in a study of blood T cell repertoires in COVID-19. Using immunoSEQ multiplex PCR, the repertoire was profiled, and TCRdb retains in-frame clones only, with some absent. The table has 400,000 or so clones, about 90% seen once. Specimen: PBMCs or T cells enriched from blood (not recorded which). The receptors come from a man younger than 30 who had recovered from COVID-19.

Only one count was recorded for this clone. V is TRBV15 and J is TRBJ2-7; 7 nucleotides align to TRBD2. The CDR3 extends over 19 amino acids. CDR1 and CDR2 (germline): LNHNV, YYDKDF (reference sequence). Germline trimming cut 5 bases from V and 4 bases from J; bases unmatched to any gene: 23. The CDR3 nucleotides are TGTGCCACCAGCGGGCCCTCACTAGGACTCGCGGGAGCCTCTTACGAGCAGTACTTC. Translated, it gives CATSGPSLGLAGASYEQYF.

This clone was counted a single time. The CDR3 here is CASSLLPGLAGVSEQFF. The CDR3 coding sequence is TGTGCCAGCAGCTTACTTCCGGGACTAGCGGGAGTAAGCGAGCAGTTCTTC. The rearrangement uses TRBV7-8 and TRBJ2-1; 14 nucleotides line up with TRBD2. The CDR3 is 17 residues long. With 2 bases clipped from V and 10 bases from J, the junction kept 10 bases outside the gene matches. CDR1 SGHVS and CDR2 FQNEAQ come from the germline V gene.

V is TRBV18 and J is TRBJ2-1; D is uncertain. The V gene lost 5 bases and the J gene lost 4 bases, with 9 bases spanning the gap. The V gene's germline CDR1 is KGHSH and CDR2 LQKENI. The CDR3 extends over 13 amino acids. CDR3 nucleotide sequence: TGTGCCAGCTCAGGGTCAGGTTACAATGAGCAGTTCTTC. This gives the protein CASSGSGYNEQFF.

This clone was recorded once. The chain carries TRBV5-4 and TRBJ2-7; perhaps TRBD2 as D (6 bases). Germline values: CDR1 SGHNT, CDR2 YYREEE (reference sequence). This CDR3 is 15 amino acids long. V lost 2 bases and J 0 bases, leaving 12 bases between the germline ends. DNA of the CDR3: TGTGCCAGCAGCTTTTTCCCCGGGAGCTCCTACGAGCAGTACTTC. Its protein is CASSFFPGSSYEQYF.

The chain combines TRBV7-2 with TRBJ1-3; no reliable D call. The V gene lost 2 bases and the J gene lost 0 bases, with 8 bases spanning the gap. Germline-derived CDR1 and CDR2 are SGHTA and FQGNSA. The CDR3 loop spans 15 amino acids. The CDR3 coding sequence is TGTGCCAGCAGCTTATGGTTAGACTCTGGAAACACCATATATTTT. Its protein is CASSLWLDSGNTIYF.

This rearrangement joins TRBV3-1 (or the pseudogene TRBV3-2) to TRBJ1-3; maybe TRBD1 (5 bases). V was clipped by 4 bases and J by 4 bases, with 8 bases between them. CDR3 length equals 13 residues. Germline loops: CDR1 LGHDT, CDR2 YNNKEL (reference sequence). CDR3 in amino acids: CASSLRGGNTIYF. As DNA, the CDR3 is TGTGCCAGCAGCCTCCGGGGGGGAAACACCATATATTTT.

The chain uses TRBV5-5 and TRBJ2-3, with a tentative D call TRBD1 (5 bases). Germline V gene data show CDR1 as SGHKS and CDR2 as YYEKEE (reference sequence). Trimming removed 0 bases at V and 3 bases at J, with 14 bases between. The CDR3 is 16 residues long. CDR3 residues: CASSLGQGYRTDTQYF. The CDR3 bases are TGTGCCAGCAGCTTGGGGCAGGGTTATAGGACAGATACGCAGTATTTT.

The chain is built from TRBV6-5 and TRBJ1-1; D remains ambiguous. CDR3 length: 16 amino acids. Germline V gives CDR1 MNHEY, CDR2 SVGAGI. V lost 0 bases, J lost 2 bases, and 13 bases lay in between. The CDR3 spells CASSYSAISGNTEAFF. The CDR3 DNA reads TGTGCCAGCAGTTACTCGGCCATAAGCGGTAACACTGAAGCTTTCTTT.

The chain links TRBV2 to TRBJ2-2; 7 bases agree with TRBD2. This CDR3 comprises 15 residues. In germline, CDR1 is SNHLY, CDR2 FYNNEI. Unmatched junction bases numbered 12, after V lost 6 bases and J lost 8 bases. For the CDR3, the DNA is TGTGCCAGCAGGCACCGGGACTATCAAACTGGGGAGCTGTTTTTT. Amino acid sequence: CASRHRDYQTGELFF.